The rows below give T cell receptor beta chains drawn from one sample of a study of cytomegalovirus exposure and HLA in healthy donors. Libraries were prepared by immunoSEQ multiplex PCR; TCRdb keeps only in-frame clonotypes and omits some of them. The data contain more than 130,000 clones, roughly 75% of them singletons. The sequencing sample was made of PBMCs. The receptors shown here come from a man aged 35 to 55 in good health and CMV-seropositive. CDR3s include the opening cysteine and the closing phenylalanine or tryptophan. D genes are given only for firm matches. Only some rows state a clone size, as once, few, many or a class for expanded clones.

v_gene	d_gene	j_gene	abundance	CDR3aa	CDR3nt
TRBV7-2	NA	TRBJ2-3	NA	CASSSHWRTDTQYF	TGTGCCAGCAGCTCTCATTGGAGAACAGATACGCAGTATTTT
TRBV18	TRBD1	TRBJ1-1	NA	CASSVDRGLTEAFF	TGTGCCAGCTCAGTGGACAGGGGGCTTACTGAAGCTTTCTTT
TRBV2	NA	TRBJ1-5	few	CASSSQGLGQPQHF	TGTGCCAGCAGTTCACAGGGTTTGGGTCAGCCCCAGCATTTT
TRBV19	NA	TRBJ1-1	NA	CASSTIDSNTEAFF	TGTGCCAGTAGTACCATAGACAGCAACACTGAAGCTTTCTTT
TRBV7-9	NA	TRBJ2-7	NA	CASSLVGGTGLEEQYF	TGTGCCAGCAGCTTAGTGGGGGGGACAGGTCTGGAGGAGCAGTACTTC
TRBV27	NA	TRBJ1-1	NA	CASSGRVKREAFF	TGTGCCAGCAGTGGCCGGGTAAAAAGGGAAGCTTTCTTT
TRBV19	NA	TRBJ2-7	NA	CASSIDLEDYEQYF	TGTGCCAGTAGTATAGATCTCGAGGACTACGAGCAGTACTTC
TRBV7-9	TRBD1	TRBJ2-7	NA	CASSSMSQAGTGAYEQYF	TGTGCCAGCAGCTCCATGTCCCAAGCCGGGACAGGGGCCTACGAGCAGTACTTC
TRBV30	TRBD2	TRBJ2-1	NA	CAWTQAASGDLTNEQFF	TGTGCCTGGACTCAAGCGGCTAGCGGAGACCTAACGAATGAGCAGTTCTTC
TRBV7-8	TRBD2	TRBJ2-1	NA	CASSSRTSADNEQFF	TGTGCCAGCAGTTCTAGGACTAGCGCTGACAATGAGCAGTTCTTC
TRBV15	TRBD2	TRBJ2-1	NA	CATSRGGSGRSEQFF	TGTGCCACCAGCAGAGGTGGTAGCGGGAGGAGTGAGCAGTTCTTC
TRBV5-1	TRBD2	TRBJ2-1	NA	CASSLEAGGPNEQFF	TGCGCCAGCAGCTTGGAAGCGGGGGGGCCCAATGAGCAGTTCTTC
TRBV28	NA	TRBJ1-5	NA	CASSLGLLSNQPQHF	TGTGCCAGCAGTTTAGGGCTGCTCAGCAATCAGCCCCAGCATTTT
TRBV19	TRBD2	TRBJ2-3	NA	CASSFASGGTTDTQYF	TGTGCCAGTAGCTTCGCTAGCGGGGGGACCACAGATACGCAGTATTTT
TRBV9	NA	TRBJ2-6	NA	CASSVADSAYSGANVLTF	TGTGCCAGCAGCGTAGCGGACAGCGCCTACTCTGGGGCCAACGTCCTGACTTTC
TRBV2	NA	TRBJ2-7	few	CASSEIGAANSYEQYF	TGTGCCAGCAGTGAAATTGGGGCAGCGAACTCCTACGAGCAGTACTTC
TRBV15	NA	TRBJ1-4	NA	CATSNQRGGEKLFF	TGTGCCACCAGCAATCAGCGGGGGGGTGAAAAACTGTTTTTT
TRBV11-3	TRBD1	TRBJ2-2	NA	CASSSRTGVNTGELFF	TGTGCCAGCAGCTCCCGGACAGGGGTCAACACCGGGGAGCTGTTTTTT
TRBV10-3	NA	TRBJ1-1	NA	CAISTTYSNTEAFF	TGTGCCATCAGTACGACATACTCTAACACTGAAGCTTTCTTT
TRBV7-9	NA	TRBJ2-2	NA	CASTSQGPNTGELFF	TGTGCCAGCACCAGTCAGGGGCCGAACACCGGGGAGCTGTTTTTT
TRBV7-9	TRBD2	TRBJ2-2	NA	CASSFPKRGINTGELFF	TGTGCCAGCAGCTTTCCTAAGCGGGGGATAAACACCGGGGAGCTGTTTTTT
TRBV5-4	TRBD1	TRBJ2-7	NA	CASSGTGQGKTTHFYEQYF	TGTGCCAGCAGCGGCACGGGACAGGGTAAAACTACCCATTTCTACGAGCAGTACTTC
TRBV27	NA	TRBJ2-7	NA	CASSFSSAGSFEQYF	TGTGCCAGCAGTTTCAGTTCGGCAGGGTCTTTCGAGCAGTACTTC
TRBV5-1	NA	TRBJ2-1	few	CASSLPSSTFYNEQFF	TGCGCCAGCAGCTTGCCGTCTAGCACGTTCTACAATGAGCAGTTCTTC
TRBV19	NA	TRBJ2-7	few	CASKVGSGSYEQYF	TGTGCCAGTAAAGTCGGTTCCGGGAGCTACGAGCAGTACTTC
TRBV6-5	TRBD1	TRBJ1-6	NA	CASRPRTGANSPLHF	TGTGCCAGCAGACCCCGAACAGGGGCTAATTCACCCCTCCACTTT
TRBV7-8	TRBD1	TRBJ1-6	NA	CASSPGQGPRPLHF	TGTGCCAGCAGCCCGGGACAGGGGCCCCGGCCCCTCCACTTT
TRBV9	NA	TRBJ1-1	NA	CASSPPNLQVWTEAFF	TGTGCCAGCAGCCCTCCTAATTTACAGGTGTGGACTGAAGCTTTCTTT
TRBV13	NA	TRBJ2-7	NA	CASSSPLGGVREQYF	TGTGCCAGCAGCTCTCCCCTCGGCGGGGTCCGCGAGCAGTACTTC
TRBV6-6	TRBD2	TRBJ2-7	few	CASRPGLAGISYEQYF	TGTGCCAGCCGCCCGGGACTAGCGGGCATCTCCTACGAGCAGTACTTC
TRBV7-6	NA	TRBJ1-6	NA	CASSLEAGKGSPLHF	TGTGCCAGCAGCTTAGAGGCAGGGAAGGGTTCACCCCTCCACTTT
TRBV19	TRBD1	TRBJ2-7	NA	CASSFSGTGGYEQYF	TGTGCCAGTAGTTTCTCCGGGACAGGGGGCTACGAGCAGTACTTC
TRBV5-1	TRBD1	TRBJ2-3	NA	CASSLQGALRTDTQYF	TGCGCCAGCAGCTTACAGGGGGCGCTAAGGACAGATACGCAGTATTTT
TRBV4-1	NA	TRBJ2-7	NA	CASSQVRPGSYEQYF	TGCGCCAGCAGCCAAGTCAGGCCTGGGAGCTACGAGCAGTACTTC
TRBV14	NA	TRBJ2-7	NA	CASSQDLVTEQYF	TGTGCCAGCAGCCAAGATTTAGTAACCGAGCAGTACTTC
TRBV4-1	TRBD1	TRBJ1-4	NA	CASSLPGQVEKLFF	TGCGCCAGCAGCCTCCCGGGACAGGTTGAAAAACTGTTTTTT
TRBV7-8	NA	TRBJ2-2	NA	CASSFRGPNTGELFF	TGTGCCAGCAGCTTCAGGGGACCGAACACCGGGGAGCTGTTTTTT
TRBV7-9	NA	TRBJ2-7	once	CASSLGAGPYEQYF	TGTGCCAGCAGCTTAGGAGCGGGCCCTTACGAGCAGTACTTC
TRBV7-2	NA	TRBJ1-3	NA	CASSFRGFSVNTIYF	TGTGCCAGCAGCTTCCGGGGGTTTTCCGTAAACACCATATATTTT
TRBV5-6	TRBD2	TRBJ2-3	once	CTSSVGLAGGATDTQYF	TGTACCAGCAGCGTAGGACTAGCGGGGGGGGCCACAGATACGCAGTATTTT
TRBV23-1	TRBD1	TRBJ2-7	NA	CASSQSLSVDRAYEQYF	TGCGCCAGCAGTCAATCACTTTCCGTCGACAGGGCCTACGAGCAGTACTTC
TRBV10-3	NA	TRBJ1-5	NA	CAISDGSIPPQHF	TGTGCCATCAGTGACGGTTCCATCCCCCCCCAGCATTTT
TRBV19	NA	TRBJ1-5	NA	CASRWGPGIGNQPQHF	TGTGCCAGTAGGTGGGGGCCGGGAATTGGCAATCAGCCCCAGCATTTT
TRBV6-4	TRBD2	TRBJ2-6	NA	CASTPTTGGAGANVLTF	TGTGCCAGCACTCCAACCACCGGGGGGGCCGGGGCCAACGTCCTGACTTTC
TRBV10-3	NA	TRBJ1-1	few	CALSSLRNTEAFF	TGTGCCCTAAGCTCCCTGAGGAACACTGAAGCTTTCTTT
TRBV27	NA	TRBJ1-2	NA	CASSRDHNYGYTF	TGTGCCAGCAGTCGGGATCATAACTATGGCTACACCTTC
TRBV28	TRBD1	TRBJ1-4	NA	CASSLAGTGSVMGEKLFF	TGTGCCAGCAGTTTAGCCGGGACAGGGAGCGTAATGGGAGAAAAACTGTTTTTT
TRBV7-9	NA	TRBJ1-2	NA	CASSPNVGRSGYTF	TGTGCCAGCAGTCCTAACGTTGGGAGGTCTGGCTACACCTTC
TRBV6-5	NA	TRBJ2-1	NA	CASSSSGTGNNEQFF	TGTGCCAGCAGTTCATCCGGGACTGGGAACAATGAGCAGTTCTTC
TRBV4-2	NA	TRBJ2-5	once	CASSQDTSQETQYF	TGTGCCAGCAGCCAAGACACAAGCCAAGAGACCCAGTACTTC
TRBV6-1	NA	TRBJ2-7	NA	CASRRVSYEQYF	TGTGCCAGCAGGCGAGTCTCCTACGAGCAGTACTTC
TRBV11-2	TRBD1	TRBJ1-5	NA	CASSLVQGAHQPQHF	TGTGCCAGCAGCTTAGTACAGGGGGCGCATCAGCCCCAGCATTTT
TRBV27	NA	TRBJ2-7	NA	CATRSGYEQYF	TGTGCCACCCGCTCGGGGTACGAGCAGTACTTC